This T cell receptor (beta chain) appears in the sequencing data of a study of Graves' ophthalmopathy and Graves' hyperthyroidism. In the study overall: By definition, stable hyperthyroidism involved no ophthalmopathy within 18 months of follow-up. Broader study findings: Between ophthalmopathy and stable hyperthyroidism, a 13-signature model drew a separation with about 88% sensitivity and about 80% specificity. Most thyroid clonotypes with frequency above 0.001 were detected in blood too.

RNA transcripts served as template for amplifying TCR beta CDR3 sequences. HTBI-primed first-round RT-PCR preceded second-round multiplex PCR. MiXCR was run by TCRdb on the multiplex PCR reads, yielding one entry per CDR3 protein. The repertoire holds roughly 1.1 million distinct CDR3 sequences, with 36% as singletons. There are many counts of this clonotype. The antigen remains unidentified. The V end was cut by 0 bases, the J end by 3 bases, with 6 bases between. This CDR3 is 13 amino acids long. Germline-derived CDR1 and CDR2 are MNHNY and SVGAGI (reference sequence). V gene TRBV6-6 combines with J gene TRBJ2-7; the D is unclear. The sequencing sample was made of peripheral blood or thyroid tissue (not recorded which). The TCR originated in an adult man with Graves' hyperthyroidism. The CDR3 region is CASSYSWNYEQYF. The CDR3 DNA sequence: TGTGCCAGCAGTTACTCCTGGAACTACGAGCAGTACTTC.